This paragraph covers one TCR beta chain sequence. The data are from a study of OX40 agonist ivuxolimab in advanced cancers. The CDR3 has 12 amino acids. From germline, CDR1 is LGHNT and CDR2 FRNRAP. Trimming stripped 3 bases from V and 4 bases from J, with 6 bases between. TCRdb's copy holds only in-frame clones and misses some; the assay was immunoSEQ multiplex PCR. The sample includes 15,000 to 20,000 clones, 73% of them seen just once. The sequences come from CD4+ or CD8+ T cells sorted from blood, collected in a trial of the OX40 agonist ivuxolimab. The rearrangement uses TRBV12-5 and TRBJ1-1; D not certain. The origin of this receptor is an adult with an advanced solid tumor such as melanoma, head and neck, liver or kidney cancer. CDR3 in DNA: TGTGCTAGTGGTTTAGGAGCCACTGAAGCTTTCTTT. This encodes CASGLGATEAFF.